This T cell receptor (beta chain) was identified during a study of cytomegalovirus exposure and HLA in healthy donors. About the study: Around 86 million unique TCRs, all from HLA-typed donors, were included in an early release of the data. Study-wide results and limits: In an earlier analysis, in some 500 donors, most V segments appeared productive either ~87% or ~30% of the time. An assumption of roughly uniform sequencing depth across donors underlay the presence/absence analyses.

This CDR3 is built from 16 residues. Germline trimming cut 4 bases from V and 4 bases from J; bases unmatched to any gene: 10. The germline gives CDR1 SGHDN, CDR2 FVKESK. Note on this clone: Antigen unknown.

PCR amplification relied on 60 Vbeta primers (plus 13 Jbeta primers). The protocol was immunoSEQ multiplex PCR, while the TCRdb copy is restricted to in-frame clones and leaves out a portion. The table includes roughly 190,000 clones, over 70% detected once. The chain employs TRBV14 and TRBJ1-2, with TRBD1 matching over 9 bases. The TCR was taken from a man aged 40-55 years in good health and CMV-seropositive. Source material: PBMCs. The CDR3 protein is CASSLRQGVGVYGYTF. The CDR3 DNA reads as TGTGCCAGCAGCCTCAGACAGGGGGTTGGAGTCTATGGCTACACCTTC.